The clone carrying this T cell receptor (beta chain) was seen a handful of times. TCRdb keeps only in-frame clones here, not all; method: immunoSEQ multiplex PCR. The repertoire holds 300,000 to 400,000 clones, with over 80% as singletons. The data were taken from a study of blood T cell repertoires in COVID-19. Study-level information: Sample material is recorded as cDNA or gDNA derived from T cells, B-cell-depleted T cells, or PBMCs.

The trim removed 6 bases at V and 7 bases at J, leaving 9 bases unmatched. The V gene's germline CDR1 is MNHEY and CDR2 SMNVEV (reference sequence). The CDR3 runs to 14 residues. The receptor was derived from a woman in her forties or fifties with COVID-19, enrolled during active disease. Source material: peripheral blood. V and J are TRBV27 and TRBJ1-2; TRBD1 aligns across 9 bases. CDR3 DNA: TGTGCCAGCAGACAAACAGGGGGCGGAGGTGGCTACACCTTC. Its protein product is CASRQTGGGGGYTF.